This T cell receptor beta chain was captured by sequencing in a study of brain T cells in children with intractable seizures. The sequenced cases were selected for having the highest brain T cell transcript signatures. The germline V gene encodes CDR1 MNHNS and CDR2 SASEGT. Trimming took 3 bases from V and 7 from J, leaving 12 bases between them. The CDR3 totals 13 residues. Assay: immunoSEQ multiplex PCR; the TCRdb copy retains only in-frame clones and omits some. The data contain approximately 40,000 clones, around nine tenths of them singletons. This clonotype was obtained from a girl aged 2 to 10 with tuberous sclerosis and intractable seizures. The chain is built from TRBV6-1 and TRBJ1-1; maybe TRBD1 (5 bases). The sequencing used peripheral blood, collected at surgery. CDR3 loop: CASSETDGNEAFF. The DNA for the CDR3 is TGTGCCAGCAGTGAGACAGACGGTAATGAAGCTTTCTTT.